This TCR beta chain was recorded in a study of CD8+CD57+ T cells in acquired aplastic anemia. Selection for sequencing was limited to patients who had shown CD8+CD57+ cell expansion by flow cytometry. The template used for profiling TCR beta VDJ and CDR3 was genomic DNA. TCRdb recomputed calls from the reads with MiXCR, one row per CDR3 protein. Of 95,000 to 150,000 distinct CDR3 sequences detected, over 30% appear once; the ten largest clones hold roughly 2.7%. This clonotype has ten or more counts. The sample taken for sequencing was sorted CD4+, CD8+, or CD8+CD57+ T cells (not recorded which) from PBMCs. The receptor was derived from a human donor with aplastic anemia.

The CDR3 reads CASSFGQTPSGANVLTF. CDR3 DNA: TGTGCCAGCAGCTTTGGGCAGACCCCCTCTGGGGCCAACGTCCTGACTTTC. The rearrangement joins TRBV7-9 to TRBJ2-6; D not certain. This CDR3 is built from 17 residues. Trimming took 3 bases from V and 0 from J, leaving 12 bases between them. CDR1 is SEHNR, CDR2 FQNEAQ, per germline (reference sequence).